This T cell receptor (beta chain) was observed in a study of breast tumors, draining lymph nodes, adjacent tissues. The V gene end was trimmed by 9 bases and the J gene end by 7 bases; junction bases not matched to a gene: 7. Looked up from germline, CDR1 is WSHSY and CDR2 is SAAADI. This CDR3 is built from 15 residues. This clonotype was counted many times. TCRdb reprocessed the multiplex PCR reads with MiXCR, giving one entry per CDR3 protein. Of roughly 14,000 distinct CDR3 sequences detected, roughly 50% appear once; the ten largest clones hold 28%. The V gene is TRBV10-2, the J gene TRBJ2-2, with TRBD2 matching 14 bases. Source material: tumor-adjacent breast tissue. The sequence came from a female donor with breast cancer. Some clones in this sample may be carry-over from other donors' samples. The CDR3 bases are TGCGCCAGTATGACTAGCGGGGGGGCTGGCGGGGAGCTGTTTTTT. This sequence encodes CASMTSGGAGGELFF.